What follows is one T cell receptor beta chain and its context. This record comes from a study of CD8+ T cells in alopecia areata. Study at large: Each day, treated patients took oral tofacitinib twice, at 5 to 10 mg per dose.

Trimming removed 5 bases from V and 4 bases from J; junction bases left unmatched: 7. CDR1 MNHEY and CDR2 SMNVEV come from the germline V gene (reference sequence). CDR3 length: 16 residues. Regarding treatment: oral pan-JAK inhibitor, 5-10 mg twice daily. RNA extraction was followed by reverse transcription into cDNA, which acted as the sequencing template. Libraries were prepared by immunoSEQ multiplex PCR; TCRdb keeps only in-frame clonotypes and omits some of them. The repertoire holds tens of thousands of clones, with around 29% as singletons. The sequences come from CD8+ T cells sorted from blood, collected at week 4, from a patient treated with tofacitinib. V gene TRBV27 combines with J gene TRBJ2-3, with TRBD2 matching over 12 bases. The source of this sequence is a human donor with alopecia areata. The CDR3 DNA reads as TGTGCCAGCAGTATACAGACTAGCGGGGGCGCAGATACGCAGTATTTT. It codes for CASSIQTSGGADTQYF.